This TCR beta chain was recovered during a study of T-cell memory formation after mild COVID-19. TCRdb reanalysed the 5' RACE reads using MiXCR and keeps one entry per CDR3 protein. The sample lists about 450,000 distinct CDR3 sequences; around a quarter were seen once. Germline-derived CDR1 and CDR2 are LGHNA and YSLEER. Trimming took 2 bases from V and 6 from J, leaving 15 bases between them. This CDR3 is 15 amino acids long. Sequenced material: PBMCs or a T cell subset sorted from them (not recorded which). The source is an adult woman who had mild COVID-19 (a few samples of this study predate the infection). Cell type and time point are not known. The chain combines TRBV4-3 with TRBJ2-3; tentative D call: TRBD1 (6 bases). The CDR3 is CASSQRGQGGDTQYF. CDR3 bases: TGCGCCAGCAGCCAAAGGGGACAAGGCGGGGATACGCAGTATTTT.